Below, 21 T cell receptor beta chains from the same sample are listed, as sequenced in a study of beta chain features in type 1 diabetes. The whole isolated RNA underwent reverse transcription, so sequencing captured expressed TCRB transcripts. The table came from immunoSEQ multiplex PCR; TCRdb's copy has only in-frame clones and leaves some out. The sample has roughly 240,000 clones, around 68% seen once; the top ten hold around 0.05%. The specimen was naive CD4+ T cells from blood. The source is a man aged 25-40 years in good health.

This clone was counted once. The CDR3 loop reads CASSLRGLSYNEQFF. CDR3 in DNA: TGTGCCAGCAGCTTAAGAGGCCTCTCCTACAATGAGCAGTTCTTC. The rearrangement joins TRBV7-2 to TRBJ2-1; D is ambiguous. The CDR3 consists of 15 residues. V lost 2 bases and J lost 0, with 8 bases in between. Per the germline V gene, CDR1 is SGHTA and CDR2 is FQGNSA.

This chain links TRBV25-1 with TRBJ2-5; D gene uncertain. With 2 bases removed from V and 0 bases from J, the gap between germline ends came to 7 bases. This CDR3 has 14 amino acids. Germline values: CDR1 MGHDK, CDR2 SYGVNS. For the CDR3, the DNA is TGTGCCAGCAGTGAACAAGTGTACCAAGAGACCCAGTACTTC. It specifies CASSEQVYQETQYF.

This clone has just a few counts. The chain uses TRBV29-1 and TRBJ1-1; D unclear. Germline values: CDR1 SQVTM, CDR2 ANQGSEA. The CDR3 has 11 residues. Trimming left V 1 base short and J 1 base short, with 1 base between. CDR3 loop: CSVEANTEAFF. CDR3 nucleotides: TGCAGCGTTGAAGCGAACACTGAAGCTTTCTTT.

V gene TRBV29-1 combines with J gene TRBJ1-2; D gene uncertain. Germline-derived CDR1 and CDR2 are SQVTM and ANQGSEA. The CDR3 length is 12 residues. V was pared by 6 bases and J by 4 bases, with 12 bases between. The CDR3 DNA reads TGCAGCGTGGCCCGGTGTGTCTATGGCTACACCTTC. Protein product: CSVARCVYGYTF. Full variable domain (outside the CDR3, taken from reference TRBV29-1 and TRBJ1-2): SAVISQKPSRDICQRGTSLTIQCQVDSQVTMMFWYRQQPGQSLTLIATANQGSEATYESGFVIDKFPISRPNLTFSTLTVSNMSPEDSSIYLCSVARCVYGYTFGSGTRLTVV.

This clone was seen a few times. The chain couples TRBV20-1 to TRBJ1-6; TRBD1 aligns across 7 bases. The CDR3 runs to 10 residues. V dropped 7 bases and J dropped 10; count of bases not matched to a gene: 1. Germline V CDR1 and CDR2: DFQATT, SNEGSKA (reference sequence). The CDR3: CSVQGSPLHF. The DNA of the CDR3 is TGCAGTGTACAGGGGTCACCCCTCCACTTT.

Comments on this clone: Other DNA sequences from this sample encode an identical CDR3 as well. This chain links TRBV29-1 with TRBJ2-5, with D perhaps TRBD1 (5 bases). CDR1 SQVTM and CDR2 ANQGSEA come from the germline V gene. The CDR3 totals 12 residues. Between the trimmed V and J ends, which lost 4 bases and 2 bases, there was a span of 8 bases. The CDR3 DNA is TGCAGCGTTGTAGGGGTTCAAGAGACCCAGTACTTC. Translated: CSVVGVQETQYF.

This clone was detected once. CDR3: CASSVVQETQYF. DNA of the CDR3: TGTGCCAGCAGTGTAGTACAAGAGACCCAGTACTTC. The chain links TRBV25-1 to TRBJ2-5, with D unclear. The V gene's germline CDR1 is MGHDK and CDR2 SYGVNS. V was clipped by 4 bases and J by 2 bases, with 5 bases between them. The CDR3 is 12 amino acids.

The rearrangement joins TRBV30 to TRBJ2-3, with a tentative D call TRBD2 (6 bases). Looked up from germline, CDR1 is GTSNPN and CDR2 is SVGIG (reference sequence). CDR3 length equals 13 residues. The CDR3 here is CASRRGAPDTQYF. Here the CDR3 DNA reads TGTGCTTCCCGACGCGGGGCCCCAGATACGCAGTATTTT.

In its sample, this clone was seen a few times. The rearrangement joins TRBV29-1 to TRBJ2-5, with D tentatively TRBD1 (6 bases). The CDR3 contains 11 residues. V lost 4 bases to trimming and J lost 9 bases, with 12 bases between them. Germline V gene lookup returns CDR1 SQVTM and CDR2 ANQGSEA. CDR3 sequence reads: CSVARGGPQYF. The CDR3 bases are TGCAGCGTTGCCAGGGGTGGGCCCCAGTACTTC.

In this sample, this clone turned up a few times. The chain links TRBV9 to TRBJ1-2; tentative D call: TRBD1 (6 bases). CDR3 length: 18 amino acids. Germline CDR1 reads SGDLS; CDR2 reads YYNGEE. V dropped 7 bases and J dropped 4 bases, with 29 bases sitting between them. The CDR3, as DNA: TGTGCCAGCGCCGGGCGGGCCCCTGGAGGGACAAGCCTCTATGGCTACACCTTC. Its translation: CASAGRAPGGTSLYGYTF.

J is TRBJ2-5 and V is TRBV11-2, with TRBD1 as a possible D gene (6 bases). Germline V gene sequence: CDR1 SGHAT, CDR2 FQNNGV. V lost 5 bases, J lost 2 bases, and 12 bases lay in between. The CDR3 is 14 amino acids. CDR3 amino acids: CASSIHRVQETQYF. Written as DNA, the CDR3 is TGTGCCAGCAGCATCCACAGGGTTCAAGAGACCCAGTACTTC.

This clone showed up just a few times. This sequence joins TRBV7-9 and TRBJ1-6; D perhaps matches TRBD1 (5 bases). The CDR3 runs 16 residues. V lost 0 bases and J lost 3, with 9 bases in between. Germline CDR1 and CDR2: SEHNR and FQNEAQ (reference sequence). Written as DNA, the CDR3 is TGTGCCAGCAGCTTAGCCAGGGCGGGCTATAATTCACCCCTCCACTTT. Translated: CASSLARAGYNSPLHF.

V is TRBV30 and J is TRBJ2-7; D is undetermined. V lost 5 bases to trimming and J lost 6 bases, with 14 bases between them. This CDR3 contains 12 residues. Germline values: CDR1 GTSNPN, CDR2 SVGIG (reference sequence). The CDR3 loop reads CAWGRGEGEQYF. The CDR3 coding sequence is TGTGCCTGGGGCCGTGGGGAAGGCGAGCAGTACTTC.

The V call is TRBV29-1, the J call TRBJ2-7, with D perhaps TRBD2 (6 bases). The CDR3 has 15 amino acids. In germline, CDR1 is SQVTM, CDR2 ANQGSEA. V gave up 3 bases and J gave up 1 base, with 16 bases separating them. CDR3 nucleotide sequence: TGCAGCGTTGATAGCGGAAGGGACCCATCCTACGAGCAGTACTTC. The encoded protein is CSVDSGRDPSYEQYF.

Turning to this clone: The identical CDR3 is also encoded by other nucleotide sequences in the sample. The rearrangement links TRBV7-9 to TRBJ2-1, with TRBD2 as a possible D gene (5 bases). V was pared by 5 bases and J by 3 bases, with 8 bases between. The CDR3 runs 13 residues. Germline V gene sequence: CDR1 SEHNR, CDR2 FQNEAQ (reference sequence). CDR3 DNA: TGTGCCAGCAGCCTAGGGAGCTACAATGAGCAGTTCTTC. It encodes CASSLGSYNEQFF.

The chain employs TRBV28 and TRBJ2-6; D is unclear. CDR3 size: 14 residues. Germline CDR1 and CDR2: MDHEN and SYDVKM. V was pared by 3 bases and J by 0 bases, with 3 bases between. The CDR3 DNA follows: TGTGCCAGCAGTTTGACCTCTGGGGCCAACGTCCTGACTTTC. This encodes CASSLTSGANVLTF.

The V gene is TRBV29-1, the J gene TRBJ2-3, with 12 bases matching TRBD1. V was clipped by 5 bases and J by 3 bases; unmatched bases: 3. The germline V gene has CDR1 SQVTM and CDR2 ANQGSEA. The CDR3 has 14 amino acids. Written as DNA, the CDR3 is TGCAGCGTTACGGGACAGGGGGCTACAGATACGCAGTATTTT. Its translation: CSVTGQGATDTQYF.

The CDR3: CASSLALGSGETQYF. CDR3 nucleotides: TGTGCCAGCAGTTTAGCCCTTGGTTCCGGAGAGACCCAGTACTTC. The chain joins TRBV28 to TRBJ2-5; no clear D. The V end was cut by 2 bases, the J end by 4 bases, with 14 bases between. The germline V gene encodes CDR1 MDHEN and CDR2 SYDVKM. CDR3 length: 15 amino acids.

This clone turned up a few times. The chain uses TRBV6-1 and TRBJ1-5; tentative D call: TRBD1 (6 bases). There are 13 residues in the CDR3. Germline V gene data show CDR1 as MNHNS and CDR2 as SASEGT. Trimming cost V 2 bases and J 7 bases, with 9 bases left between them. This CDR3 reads CASSERGQQPQHF. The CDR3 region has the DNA TGTGCCAGCAGTGAACGGGGGCAACAGCCCCAGCATTTT.

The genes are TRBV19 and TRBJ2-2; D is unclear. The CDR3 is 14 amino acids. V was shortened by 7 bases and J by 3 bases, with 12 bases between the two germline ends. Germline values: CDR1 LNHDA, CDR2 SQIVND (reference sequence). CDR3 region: CASIGARDTGELFF. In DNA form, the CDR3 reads TGTGCCAGTATTGGCGCCCGAGACACCGGGGAGCTGTTTTTT.

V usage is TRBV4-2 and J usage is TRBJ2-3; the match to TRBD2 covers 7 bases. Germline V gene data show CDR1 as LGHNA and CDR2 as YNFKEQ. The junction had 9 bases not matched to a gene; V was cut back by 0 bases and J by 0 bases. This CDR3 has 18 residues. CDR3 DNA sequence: TGTGCCAGCAGCCAAGATTACCTAGCGGCTACTAGCACAGATACGCAGTATTTT. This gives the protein CASSQDYLAATSTDTQYF.